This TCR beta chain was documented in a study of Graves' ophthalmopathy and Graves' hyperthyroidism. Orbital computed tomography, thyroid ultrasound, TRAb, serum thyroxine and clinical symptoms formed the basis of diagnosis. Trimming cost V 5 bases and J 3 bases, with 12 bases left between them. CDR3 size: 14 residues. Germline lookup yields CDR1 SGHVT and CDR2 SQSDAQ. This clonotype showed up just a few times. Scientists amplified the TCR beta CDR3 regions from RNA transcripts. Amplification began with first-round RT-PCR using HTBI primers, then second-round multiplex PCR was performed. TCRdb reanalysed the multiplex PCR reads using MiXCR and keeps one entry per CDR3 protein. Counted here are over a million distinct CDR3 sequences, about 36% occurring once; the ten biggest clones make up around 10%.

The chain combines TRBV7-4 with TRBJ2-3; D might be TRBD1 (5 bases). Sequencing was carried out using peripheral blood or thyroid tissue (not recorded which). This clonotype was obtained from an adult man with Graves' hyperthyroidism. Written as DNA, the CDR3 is TGTGCCAGCAGCCCAAGGCCAGGGACAGATACGCAGTATTTT. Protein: CASSPRPGTDTQYF. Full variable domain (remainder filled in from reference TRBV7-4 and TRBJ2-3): GAGVSQSPRYKVAKRGRDVALRCDSISGHVTLYWYRQTLGQGSEVLTYSQSDAQRDKSGRPSGRFSAERPERSVSTLKIQRTEQGDSAVYLCASSPRPGTDTQYFGPGTRLTVL.